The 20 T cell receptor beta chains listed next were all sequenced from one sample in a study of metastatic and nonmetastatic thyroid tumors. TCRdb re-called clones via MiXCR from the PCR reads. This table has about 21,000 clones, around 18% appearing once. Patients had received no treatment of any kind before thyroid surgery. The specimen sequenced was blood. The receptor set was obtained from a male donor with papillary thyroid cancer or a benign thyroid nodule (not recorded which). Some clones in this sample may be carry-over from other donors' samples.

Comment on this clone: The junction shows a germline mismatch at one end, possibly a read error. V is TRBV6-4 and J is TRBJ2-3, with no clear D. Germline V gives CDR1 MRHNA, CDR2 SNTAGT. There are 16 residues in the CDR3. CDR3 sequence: CATSDSRGWGTDTQYF. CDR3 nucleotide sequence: TGTGCCACCAGTGACTCAAGAGGCTGGGGCACAGATACGCAGTATTTT.

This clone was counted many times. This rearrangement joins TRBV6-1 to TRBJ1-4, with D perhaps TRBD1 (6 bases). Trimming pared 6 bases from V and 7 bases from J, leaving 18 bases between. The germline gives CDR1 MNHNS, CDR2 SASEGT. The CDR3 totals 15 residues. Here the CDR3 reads CASRSRGLGGEKLFF. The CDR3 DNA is TGTGCCAGCAGAAGTCGGGGGCTGGGTGGTGAAAAACTGTTTTTT.

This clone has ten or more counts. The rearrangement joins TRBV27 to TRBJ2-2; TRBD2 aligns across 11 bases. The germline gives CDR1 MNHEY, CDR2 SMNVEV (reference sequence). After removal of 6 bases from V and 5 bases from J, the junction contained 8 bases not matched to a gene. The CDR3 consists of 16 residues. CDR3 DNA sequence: TGTGCCAGCAGCCTGGTAGCGGGGGGGTATACCGGGGAGCTGTTTTTT. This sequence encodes CASSLVAGGYTGELFF.

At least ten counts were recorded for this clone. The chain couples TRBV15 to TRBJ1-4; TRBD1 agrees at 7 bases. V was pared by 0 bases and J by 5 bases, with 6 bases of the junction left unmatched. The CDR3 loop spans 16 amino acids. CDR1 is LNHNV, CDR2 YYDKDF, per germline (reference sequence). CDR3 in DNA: TGTGCCACCAGCAGAGATCGTTACAGGGGCAATGAAAAACTGTTTTTT. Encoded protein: CATSRDRYRGNEKLFF. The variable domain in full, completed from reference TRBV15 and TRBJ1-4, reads DAMVIQNPRYQVTQFGKPVTLSCSQTLNHNVMYWYQQKSSQAPKLLFHYYDKDFNNEADTPDNFQSRRPNTSFCFLDIRSPGLGDTAMYLCATSRDRYRGNEKLFFGSGTQLSVL.

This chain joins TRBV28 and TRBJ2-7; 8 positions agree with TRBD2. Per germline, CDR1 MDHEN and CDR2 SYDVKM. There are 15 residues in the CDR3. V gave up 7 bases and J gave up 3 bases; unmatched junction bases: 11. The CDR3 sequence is CASNLSGAQIYEQYF. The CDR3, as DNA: TGTGCCAGCAATCTTAGCGGGGCCCAGATCTACGAGCAGTACTTC.

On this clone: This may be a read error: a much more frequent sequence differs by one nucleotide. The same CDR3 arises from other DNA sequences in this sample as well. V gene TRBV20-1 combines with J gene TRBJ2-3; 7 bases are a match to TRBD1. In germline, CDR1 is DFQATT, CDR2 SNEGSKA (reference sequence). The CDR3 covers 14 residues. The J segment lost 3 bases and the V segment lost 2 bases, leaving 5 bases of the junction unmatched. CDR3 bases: TGCAGTGCTAGAAGGGGGCAGGGGACAGATACGCAGTATTTT. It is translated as CSARRGQGTDTQYF.

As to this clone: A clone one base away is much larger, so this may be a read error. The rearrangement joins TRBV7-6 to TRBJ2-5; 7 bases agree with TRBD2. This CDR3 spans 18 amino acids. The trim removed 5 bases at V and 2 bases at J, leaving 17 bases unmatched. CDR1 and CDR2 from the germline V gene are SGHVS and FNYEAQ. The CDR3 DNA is TGTGCCAGCAGCCCCCGCCGACTACTAGCGTCACCGCAAGAGACCCAGTACTTC. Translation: CASSPRRLLASPQETQYF.

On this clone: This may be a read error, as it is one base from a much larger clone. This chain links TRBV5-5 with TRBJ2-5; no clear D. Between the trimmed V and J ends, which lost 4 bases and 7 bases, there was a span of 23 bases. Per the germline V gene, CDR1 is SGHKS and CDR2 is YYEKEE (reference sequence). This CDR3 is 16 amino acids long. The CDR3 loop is CASSPWTVAFDGTQYF. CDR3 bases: TGTGCCAGCAGCCCTTGGACGGTGGCTTTTGACGGGACCCAGTACTTC. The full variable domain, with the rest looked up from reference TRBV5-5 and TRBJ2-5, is DAGVTQSPTHLIKTRGQQVTLRCSPISGHKSVSWYQQVLGQGPQFIFQYYEKEERGRGNFPDRFSARQFPNYSSELNVNALLLGDSALYLCASSPWTVAFDGTQYFGPGTRLLVL.

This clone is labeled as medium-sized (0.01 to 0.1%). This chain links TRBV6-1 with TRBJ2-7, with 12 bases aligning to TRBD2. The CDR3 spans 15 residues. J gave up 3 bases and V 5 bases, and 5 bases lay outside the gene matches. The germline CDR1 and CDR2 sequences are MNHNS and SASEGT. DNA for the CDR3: TGTGCCAGCAGTATTCTAGCGGGGGGGCACTACGAGCAGTACTTC. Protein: CASSILAGGHYEQYF.

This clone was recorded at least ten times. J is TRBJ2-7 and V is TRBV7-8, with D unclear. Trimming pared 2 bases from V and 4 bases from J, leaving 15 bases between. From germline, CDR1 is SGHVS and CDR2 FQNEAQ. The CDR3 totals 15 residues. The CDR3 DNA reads TGTGCCAGCAGCTTATACGACGGTTCTGGGTACGAGCAGTACTTC. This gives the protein CASSLYDGSGYEQYF.

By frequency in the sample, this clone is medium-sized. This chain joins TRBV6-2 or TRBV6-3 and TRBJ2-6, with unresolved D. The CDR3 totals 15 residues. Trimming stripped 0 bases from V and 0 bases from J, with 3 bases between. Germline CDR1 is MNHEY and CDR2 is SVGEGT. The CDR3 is CASSYSSSGANVLTF. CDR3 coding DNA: TGTGCCAGCAGTTACTCGAGCTCTGGGGCCAACGTCCTGACTTTC.

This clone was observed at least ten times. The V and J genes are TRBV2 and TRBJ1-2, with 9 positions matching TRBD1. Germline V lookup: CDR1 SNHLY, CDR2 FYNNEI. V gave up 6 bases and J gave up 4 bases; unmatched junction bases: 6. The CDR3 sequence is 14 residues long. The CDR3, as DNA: TGTGCCAGCAGGGGGACAGGGCCCACCTATGGCTACACCTTC. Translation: CASRGTGPTYGYTF.

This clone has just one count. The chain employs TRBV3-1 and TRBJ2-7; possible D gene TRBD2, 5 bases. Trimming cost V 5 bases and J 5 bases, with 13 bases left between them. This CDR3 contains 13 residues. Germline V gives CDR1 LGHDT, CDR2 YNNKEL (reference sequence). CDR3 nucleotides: TGTGCCAGCAGCACCGGGATCCCCAACGAGCAGTACTTC. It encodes CASSTGIPNEQYF.

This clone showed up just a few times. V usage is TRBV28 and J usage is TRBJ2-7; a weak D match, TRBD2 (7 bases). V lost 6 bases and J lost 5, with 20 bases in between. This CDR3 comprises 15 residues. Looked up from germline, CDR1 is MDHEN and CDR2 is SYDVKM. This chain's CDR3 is CASRSLGWGGHEQYF. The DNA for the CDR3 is TGTGCCAGCAGGTCTTTGGGGTGGGGGGGCCACGAGCAGTACTTC.

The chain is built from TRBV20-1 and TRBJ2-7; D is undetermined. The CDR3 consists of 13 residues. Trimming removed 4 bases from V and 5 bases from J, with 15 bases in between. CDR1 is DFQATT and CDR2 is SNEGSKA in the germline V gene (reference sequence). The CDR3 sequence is CSAMSTFGNEQYF. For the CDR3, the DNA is TGCAGTGCTATGTCGACTTTCGGCAACGAGCAGTACTTC.

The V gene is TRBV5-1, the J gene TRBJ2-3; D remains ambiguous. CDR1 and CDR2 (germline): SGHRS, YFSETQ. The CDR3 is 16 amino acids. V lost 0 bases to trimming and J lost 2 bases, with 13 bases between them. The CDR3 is CASSLEAVRNTDTQYF. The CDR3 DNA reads TGCGCCAGCAGCTTGGAGGCGGTGCGGAACACAGATACGCAGTATTTT. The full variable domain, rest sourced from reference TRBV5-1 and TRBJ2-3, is KAGVTQTPRYLIKTRGQQVTLSCSPISGHRSVSWYQQTPGQGLQFLFEYFSETQRNKGNFPGRFSGRQFSNSRSEMNVSTLELGDSALYLCASSLEAVRNTDTQYFGPGTRLTVL.

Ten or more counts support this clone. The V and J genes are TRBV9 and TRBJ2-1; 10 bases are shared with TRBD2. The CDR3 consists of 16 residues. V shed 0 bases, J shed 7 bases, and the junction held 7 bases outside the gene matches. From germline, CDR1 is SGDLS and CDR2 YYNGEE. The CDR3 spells CASSVASGSIWNEQFF. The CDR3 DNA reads TGTGCCAGCAGCGTAGCTAGCGGGAGTATCTGGAATGAGCAGTTCTTC.

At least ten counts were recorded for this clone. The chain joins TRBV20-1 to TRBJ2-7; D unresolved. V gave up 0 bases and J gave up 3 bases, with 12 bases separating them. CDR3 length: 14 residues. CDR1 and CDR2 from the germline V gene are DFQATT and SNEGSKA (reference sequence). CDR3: CSAREGGSSYEQYF. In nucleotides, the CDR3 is TGCAGTGCTAGAGAAGGTGGTAGCAGCTACGAGCAGTACTTC.

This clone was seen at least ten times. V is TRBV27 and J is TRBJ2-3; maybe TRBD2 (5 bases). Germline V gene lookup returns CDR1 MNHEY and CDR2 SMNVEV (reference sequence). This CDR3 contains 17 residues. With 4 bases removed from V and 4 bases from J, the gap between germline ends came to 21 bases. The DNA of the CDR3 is TGTGCCAGCAGTTCCGCGAAAGCGGTAGGAGTGGCAGATACGCAGTATTTT. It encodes CASSSAKAVGVADTQYF.

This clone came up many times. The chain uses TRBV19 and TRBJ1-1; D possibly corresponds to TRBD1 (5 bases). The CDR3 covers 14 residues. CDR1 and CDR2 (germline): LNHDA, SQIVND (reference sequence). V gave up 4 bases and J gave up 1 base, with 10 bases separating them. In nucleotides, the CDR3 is TGTGCCAGTAGTACCGACAGCCAGAACACTGAAGCTTTCTTT. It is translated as CASSTDSQNTEAFF. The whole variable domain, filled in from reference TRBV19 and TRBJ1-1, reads DGGITQSPKYLFRKEGQNVTLSCEQNLNHDAMYWYRQDPGQGLRLIYYSQIVNDFQKGDIAEGYSVSREKKESFPLTVTSAQKNPTAFYLCASSTDSQNTEAFFGQGTRLTVV.